Listed here are 2 T cell receptor beta chains from one sample, sequenced in a study of chemoradiotherapy in HPV16-positive cancers. Libraries were prepared by immunoSEQ multiplex PCR; TCRdb keeps only in-frame clonotypes and omits some of them. The table records roughly 25,000 clones, about 90% of them present only once. This specimen was blood, taken from a patient who underwent chemoradiotherapy. Every receptor here comes from a human donor with HPV-associated anogenital cancer.

Worth noting for this clone: The identical CDR3 is also encoded by other nucleotide sequences in the sample. This chain uses TRBV5-4 with TRBJ2-3; D is possibly TRBD1 (5 bases). The CDR3 is 15 residues long. V lost 0 bases and J 2 bases, leaving 10 bases between the germline ends. The germline V gene has CDR1 SGHNT and CDR2 YYREEE (reference sequence). The CDR3 DNA is TGTGCCAGCAGCTTGGCCTCAGGGTACACAGATACGCAGTATTTT. Translation: CASSLASGYTDTQYF.

The CDR3 DNA is TGTGCCAGCAGTTATCGTAGCGGGGGGCCCTACGAGCAGTACTTC. This encodes CASSYRSGGPYEQYF. V gene TRBV11-3 combines with J gene TRBJ2-7; 10 nucleotides match TRBD2. J was trimmed by 2 bases and V by 6 bases; bases with no gene match: 7. The V gene's germline CDR1 is SGHNT and CDR2 YENEEA. CDR3 length equals 15 residues.